This entry concerns a single T cell receptor (beta chain). What it recognizes is unknown. The PCR ran on 60 Vbeta and 13 Jbeta primers. Repertoires were generated with immunoSEQ multiplex PCR, while TCRdb's copy carries only in-frame clones and drops some. This table holds more than 80,000 clones, approximately 74% found once. This specimen belongs to a study of cytomegalovirus exposure and HLA in healthy donors. Study-wide findings and caveats: A cluster of highly shared sequence variants was likely a sequencing artifact.

V gave up 4 bases and J gave up 0 bases, with 10 bases separating them. The CDR3 loop spans 15 amino acids. Germline-derived CDR1 and CDR2 are SGHKS and YYEKEE (reference sequence). Input material: PBMCs. This receptor was identified in a woman between 65 and 79 years old in good health and CMV-seropositive. This sequence joins TRBV5-5 and TRBJ2-2, with TRBD2 as a possible D gene (6 bases). The DNA for the CDR3 is TGTGCCAGCAGCCCGCGGGGAGCGAACACCGGGGAGCTGTTTTTT. Amino acids: CASSPRGANTGELFF. The complete variable domain, with remaining parts taken from reference TRBV5-5 and TRBJ2-2, reads DAGVTQSPTHLIKTRGQQVTLRCSPISGHKSVSWYQQVLGQGPQFIFQYYEKEERGRGNFPDRFSARQFPNYSSELNVNALLLGDSALYLCASSPRGANTGELFFGEGSRLTVL.